This T cell receptor beta chain stems from a study of blood T cell repertoires in COVID-19. Study information: Both acute and convalescent COVID-19 samples were obtained from the United States, Italy and Spain. T cells, B-cell-depleted T cells, or PBMCs supplied cDNA or gDNA.

Trimming cost V 4 bases and J 4 bases; bases outside gene matches: 7. Germline CDR1 PRHDT, CDR2 FYEKMQ (reference sequence). This CDR3 region has 15 residues. In the original workflow: Estimation of nucleated cell counts was performed using reference gene primer amplification. Profiled with immunoSEQ multiplex PCR; TCRdb holds only in-frame clones, not every one. V and J calls and clone size are given by that table; D and trimming were obtained from the DNA. This table has about 130,000 clones, almost 85% appearing once. The sequence came from a human donor in a cohort sampled during active COVID-19. The sequenced sample consisted of peripheral blood. This rearrangement joins TRBV13 to TRBJ1-3, with 7 positions matching TRBD1. In nucleotides, the CDR3 is TGTGCCAGCAGCTGGGGACAGCGCGTCGGAAACACCATATATTTT. Its translation is CASSWGQRVGNTIYF.